The source of this TCR beta chain is a study of T cell responses to AZD1222 COVID-19 vaccine. Note on this clone: Its specificity is not known.

Sequencing used immunoSEQ multiplex PCR; TCRdb keeps in-frame clones, though not all of them. The sample has over 150,000 clones; over 80% are singletons. Overall study findings and caveats: The study found Spike-specific TCR breadth and depth rose after two AZD1222 doses.

The germline CDR1 and CDR2 sequences are LGHNA and YNFKEQ. The CDR3 length is 15 residues. V dropped 1 base and J dropped 2 bases, with 12 bases sitting between them. The sequence was obtained from an adult in good health. The starting material was peripheral blood, obtained on day 0 of AZD1222 vaccination. This chain links TRBV4-2 with TRBJ2-7, with a tentative D call TRBD1 (5 bases). CDR3 sequence: CASSQGSTGPYEQYF. The CDR3 bases are TGTGCCAGCAGCCAAGGTTCAACAGGTCCCTACGAGCAGTACTTC.